The sequence of this T cell receptor (beta chain) was determined in a study of blood T cell repertoires in COVID-19. The protocol was immunoSEQ multiplex PCR, while the TCRdb copy is restricted to in-frame clones and leaves out a portion. The sample consists of 150,000 to 200,000 clones, about 72% of them appearing once. This clone appeared a few times. This CDR3 comprises 15 residues. V was clipped by 0 bases and J by 11 bases; unmatched bases: 13. Germline CDR1 is GTSNPN and CDR2 is SVGIG (reference sequence). V is TRBV30 and J is TRBJ1-5; 7 bases match TRBD1. This TCR came from a woman aged 45 to 65 who had recovered from COVID-19. Sequenced material: PBMCs or T cells enriched from blood (not recorded which). For the CDR3, the DNA is TGTGCCTGGAGTGTACGGGACAGCCAAAGGGGAGCCCAGCATTTT. It is translated as CAWSVRDSQRGAQHF.